This T cell receptor (beta chain) was captured by sequencing in a study of blood T cell repertoires in COVID-19. About the research overall: The samples span acute and convalescent COVID-19 from the United States, Italy and Spain. The analysed material was cDNA or gDNA that came from T cells, B-cell-depleted T cells, or PBMCs.

As processed by the authors: Researchers report that nucleated cell counts were estimated from reference gene primer amplification. Generated by immunoSEQ multiplex PCR, the TCRdb table keeps only in-frame clones and is missing some. Clone size and the V and J calls come from that table; the DNA yielded D and trimming. The sample has some 350,000 clones, 85% to 90% seen once. Germline V lookup: CDR1 MNHNS, CDR2 SASEGT. This CDR3 has 15 residues. Losses at the gene ends were 0 bases for V and 6 bases for J; bases not matched to a gene: 3. In Seattle, patients joined the study during active infection and were tracked longitudinally. The sample holds one count of this clone.

The TCR sequence derives from a woman between 50 and 59 years old with COVID-19, enrolled during active disease. Sample: peripheral blood. This chain links TRBV6-1 with TRBJ2-3; TRBD2 matches at 10 bases. CDR3 sequence: CASSEAGTSVDTQYF. The CDR3 bases are TGTGCCAGCAGTGAAGCCGGGACTAGCGTTGATACGCAGTATTTT.